These T cell receptor beta chains were read from a single sample in a study of long-term antiretroviral therapy in people with HIV. Method: immunoSEQ multiplex PCR; TCRdb's copy keeps in-frame clones and lacks some. Of about 15,000 clones detected, approximately 83% appear once; the ten largest clones hold 15% to 20%. The sequences come from unsorted PBMCs, collected just before starting antiretroviral therapy. These receptors all come from a man aged 40-50 years with HIV. Both conserved end residues are part of each CDR3. The D gene is left open where the match is weak. Some rows have no size entry. The others give once, few or many, or a class for an expanded clone.

TRBJ2-3	.	.	TRBV11-2	TGTGCCAGCAGCTTTAGGGGCGGTGATACGCAGTATTTT	CASSFRGGDTQYF
TRBJ1-2	.	TRBD1	TRBV27	TGTGCCAGCAGAAACCCTCGACAGGGCCATGGCTACACCTTC	CASRNPRQGHGYTF
TRBJ1-2	.	TRBD1	TRBV30	TGTGCCTGGAGTGTTAGGGGACAGGGGAATGGCTACACCTTC	CAWSVRGQGNGYTF
TRBJ2-2	.	.	TRBV11-3	TGTGCCAGCAGCCTCCGGACATCTAACACCGGGGAGCTGTTTTTT	CASSLRTSNTGELFF
TRBJ1-5	.	.	TRBV28	TGTGCCAGCAGTTTAAGTTTCGGGCAGCCCCAGCATTTT	CASSLSFGQPQHF
TRBJ2-3	.	.	TRBV5-1	TGCGCCAGCAGCTTGGATCCAGGCACAGATACGCAGTATTTT	CASSLDPGTDTQYF
TRBJ1-1	.	.	TRBV4-1	TGCGCCAGCAGCCAAGGGGGCATGAACACTGAAGCTTTCTTT	CASSQGGMNTEAFF
TRBJ2-5	once	.	TRBV30	TGTGCCTGGGGAGCGGGCCAAGAGACCCAGTACTTC	CAWGAGQETQYF
TRBJ1-2	.	TRBD1	TRBV6-5	TGTGCCAGCACCAGGGGGCCCACTAACTATGGCTACACCTTC	CASTRGPTNYGYTF
TRBJ2-3	.	TRBD2	TRBV4-2	TGTGCCAGCAGCCAAGCCGGGACTAGCGGGGCGGGGGATACGCAGTATTTT	CASSQAGTSGAGDTQYF
TRBJ2-7	.	.	TRBV2	TGTGCCAGCAGACCCTTGGAGCTTTGGACAGCGGCTACCTCCTACGAGCAGTACTTC	CASRPLELWTAATSYEQYF
TRBJ2-7	.	.	TRBV5-6	TGTGCCAGCAGCTTGGGGCCTAGCCCGCCCTACGAGCAGTACTTC	CASSLGPSPPYEQYF
TRBJ2-5	.	TRBD1	TRBV9	TGTGCCAGCAGCGCCGGGACAGGGGCACAAGAGACCCAGTACTTC	CASSAGTGAQETQYF
TRBJ1-3	.	.	TRBV7-9	TGTGCCAGCTCACGAAACGACAGGAGCGGAAACACCATATATTTT	CASSRNDRSGNTIYF
TRBJ1-5	.	.	TRBV6-1	TGTGCCAGCAGTGACGGATCACACCCCGGAACTAGGGTCCAGCCCCAGCATTTT	CASSDGSHPGTRVQPQHF
TRBJ1-2	.	.	TRBV29-1	TGCAGCGTGCTACAGAAAGCTAACTATGGCTACACCTTC	CSVLQKANYGYTF
TRBJ2-2	.	.	TRBV14	TGTGCCAGCAGAGGACACACCGGGGAGCTGTTTTTT	CASRGHTGELFF
TRBJ1-2	.	.	TRBV11-2	TGTGCCAGCAGCTCCACCCTCGCGGGACTCGATCTTAACTATGGCTACACCTTC	CASSSTLAGLDLNYGYTF
TRBJ2-2	.	TRBD2	TRBV6-5	TGTGCCAGCAGTCCTGTAGCGGGACTCACCGGGGAGCTGTTTTTT	CASSPVAGLTGELFF
TRBJ1-1	.	.	TRBV30	TGTGCCTGGAAACTACAGGGTTTCCGTGACACTGAAGCTTTCTTT	CAWKLQGFRDTEAFF
TRBJ2-7	.	.	TRBV5-6	TGTGCCAGCAGCTATTGGGACTTCTACGAGCAGTACTTC	CASSYWDFYEQYF
TRBJ2-3	once	.	TRBV5-1	TGCGCCAGCAGCTTCCGAGCGGACGGTACAGATACGCAGTATTTT	CASSFRADGTDTQYF
TRBJ1-1	.	TRBD1	TRBV7-8	TGTGCCAGCAGCAGGGGGCTTCAGGGGGTCACTGAAGCTTTCTTT	CASSRGLQGVTEAFF
TRBJ1-2	few	.	TRBV4-2	TGTGCCAGCAGCCAAGATCGAGTCTGGGGTGGCTACACCTTC	CASSQDRVWGGYTF
TRBJ2-7	.	TRBD1	TRBV6-5	TGTGCCAGCAGTCCCATGGACAGGCACTCCTACGAGCAGTACTTC	CASSPMDRHSYEQYF